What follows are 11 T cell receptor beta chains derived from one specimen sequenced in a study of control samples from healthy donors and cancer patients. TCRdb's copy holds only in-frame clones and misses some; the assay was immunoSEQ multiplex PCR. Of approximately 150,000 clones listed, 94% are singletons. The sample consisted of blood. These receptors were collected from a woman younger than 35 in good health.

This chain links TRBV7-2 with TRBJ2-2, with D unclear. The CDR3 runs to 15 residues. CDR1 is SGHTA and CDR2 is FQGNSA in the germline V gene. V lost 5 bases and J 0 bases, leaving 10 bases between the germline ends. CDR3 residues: CASSASRANTGELFF. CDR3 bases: TGTGCCAGCAGCGCATCAAGGGCGAACACCGGGGAGCTGTTTTTT.

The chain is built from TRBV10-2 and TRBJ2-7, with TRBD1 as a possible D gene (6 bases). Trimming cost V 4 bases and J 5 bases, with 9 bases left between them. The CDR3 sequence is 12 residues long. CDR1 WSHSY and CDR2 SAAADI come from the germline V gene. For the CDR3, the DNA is TGCGCCAGCAGTGTCAGGGGCCACGAGCAGTACTTC. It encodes CASSVRGHEQYF.

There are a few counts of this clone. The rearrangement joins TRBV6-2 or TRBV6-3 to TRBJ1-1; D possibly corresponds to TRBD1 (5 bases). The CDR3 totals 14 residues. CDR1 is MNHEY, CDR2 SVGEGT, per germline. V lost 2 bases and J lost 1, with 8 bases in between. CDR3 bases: TGTGCCAGCAGTTACGCAGGGTGGAACACTGAAGCTTTCTTT. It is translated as CASSYAGWNTEAFF.

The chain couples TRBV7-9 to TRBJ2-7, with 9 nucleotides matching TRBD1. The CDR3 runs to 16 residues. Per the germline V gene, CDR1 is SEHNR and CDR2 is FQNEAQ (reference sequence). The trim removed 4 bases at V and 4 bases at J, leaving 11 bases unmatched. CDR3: CASSSTSGTGTYEQYF. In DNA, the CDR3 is TGTGCCAGCAGCTCGACTTCCGGGACAGGGACGTACGAGCAGTACTTC.

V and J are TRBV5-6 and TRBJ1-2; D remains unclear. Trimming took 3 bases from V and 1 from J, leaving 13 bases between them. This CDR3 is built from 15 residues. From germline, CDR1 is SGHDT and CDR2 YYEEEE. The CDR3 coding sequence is TGTGCCAGCAGCTACGACCGGGGTGTTAACTATGGCTACACCTTC. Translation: CASSYDRGVNYGYTF.

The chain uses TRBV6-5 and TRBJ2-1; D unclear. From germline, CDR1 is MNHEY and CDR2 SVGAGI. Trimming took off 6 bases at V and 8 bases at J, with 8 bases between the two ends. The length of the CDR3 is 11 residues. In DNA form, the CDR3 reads TGTGCCAGCAGCGCCTTCGATGAGCAGTTCTTC. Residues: CASSAFDEQFF.

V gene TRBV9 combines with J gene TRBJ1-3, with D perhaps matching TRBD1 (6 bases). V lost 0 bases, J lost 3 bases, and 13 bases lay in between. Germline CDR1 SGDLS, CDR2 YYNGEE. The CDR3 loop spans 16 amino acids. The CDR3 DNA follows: TGTGCCAGCAGCGTAGATCCGGGGGCAGGTGGAAACACCATATATTTT. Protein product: CASSVDPGAGGNTIYF.

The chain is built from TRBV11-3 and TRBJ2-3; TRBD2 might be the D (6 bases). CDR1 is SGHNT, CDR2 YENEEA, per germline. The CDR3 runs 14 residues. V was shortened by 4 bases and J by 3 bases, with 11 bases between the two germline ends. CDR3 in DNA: TGTGCCAGCAGCTCGGGACTGGTAACAGATACGCAGTATTTT. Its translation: CASSSGLVTDTQYF.

The CDR3 here is CASSLGGVVSGNTIYF. CDR3 bases: TGTGCCAGTAGTCTGGGGGGTGTCGTCTCTGGAAACACCATATATTTT. The chain uses TRBV19 and TRBJ1-3; the D gene is possibly TRBD1 (5 bases). Germline loops: CDR1 LNHDA, CDR2 SQIVND (reference sequence). The V end was cut by 5 bases, the J end by 0 bases, with 14 bases between. CDR3 length: 16 residues.

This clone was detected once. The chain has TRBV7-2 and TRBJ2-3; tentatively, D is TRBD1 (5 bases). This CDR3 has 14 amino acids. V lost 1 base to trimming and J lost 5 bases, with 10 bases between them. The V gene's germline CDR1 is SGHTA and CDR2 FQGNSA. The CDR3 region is CASSLVAQGDTQYF. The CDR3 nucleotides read TGTGCCAGCAGCTTAGTAGCTCAGGGAGATACGCAGTATTTT.

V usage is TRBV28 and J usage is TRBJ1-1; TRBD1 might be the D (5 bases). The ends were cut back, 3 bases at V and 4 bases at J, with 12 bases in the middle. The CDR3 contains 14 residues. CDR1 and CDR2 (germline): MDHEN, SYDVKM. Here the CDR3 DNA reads TGTGCCAGCAGTTTTTTTCGGGGCAGCACTGAAGCTTTCTTT. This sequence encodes CASSFFRGSTEAFF.